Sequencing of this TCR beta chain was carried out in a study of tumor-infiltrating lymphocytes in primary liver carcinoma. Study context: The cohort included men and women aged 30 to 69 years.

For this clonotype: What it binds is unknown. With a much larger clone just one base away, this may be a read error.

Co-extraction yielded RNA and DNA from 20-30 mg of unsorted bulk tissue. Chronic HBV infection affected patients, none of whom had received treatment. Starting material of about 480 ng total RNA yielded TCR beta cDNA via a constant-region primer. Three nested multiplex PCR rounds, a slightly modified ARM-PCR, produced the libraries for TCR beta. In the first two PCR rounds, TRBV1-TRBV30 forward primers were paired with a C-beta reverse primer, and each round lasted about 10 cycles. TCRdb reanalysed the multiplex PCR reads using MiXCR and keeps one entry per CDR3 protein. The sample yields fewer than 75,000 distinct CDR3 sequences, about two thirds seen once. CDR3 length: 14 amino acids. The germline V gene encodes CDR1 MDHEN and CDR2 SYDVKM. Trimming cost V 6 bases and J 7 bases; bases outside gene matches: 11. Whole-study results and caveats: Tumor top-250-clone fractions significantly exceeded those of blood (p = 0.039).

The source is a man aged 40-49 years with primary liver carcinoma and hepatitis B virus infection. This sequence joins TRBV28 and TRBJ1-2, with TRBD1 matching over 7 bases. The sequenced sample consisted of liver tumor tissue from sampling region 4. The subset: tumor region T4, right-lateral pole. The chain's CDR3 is CASSRGQADCGYTF. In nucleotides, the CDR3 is TGTGCCAGCAGCCGCGGACAGGCCGACTGTGGCTACACCTTC.